The 28 T cell receptor beta chains reported below all come from one sample, sequenced in a study of OX40 agonist ivuxolimab in advanced cancers. TCRdb's table, derived via immunoSEQ multiplex PCR, lists solely in-frame clones and lacks some. This repertoire shows about 28,000 clones, roughly 79% found once; its top ten account for over 8.5%. Here the sequenced sample was CD4+ or CD8+ T cells sorted from blood, taken in a trial of the OX40 agonist ivuxolimab. These receptors all stem from an adult with an advanced solid tumor such as melanoma, head and neck, liver or kidney cancer.

With regard to this clone: An end of the junction differs from the germline gene, which may be a read error. This chain links TRBV7-6 with TRBJ2-3, with D possibly TRBD2 on 5 matching bases. The germline CDR1 and CDR2 sequences are SGHVS and FNYEAQ. The CDR3 loop spans 15 amino acids. The CDR3 loop reads CASSLELASRDTQYF. CDR3 nucleotide sequence: TGTGCCAGCAGCTTAGAATTGGCTAGCAGAGATACGCAGTATTTT.

By frequency in the sample, this clone is medium-sized. The CDR3 DNA sequence: TGTGCCAGCACTAAAGTTAGGGGCTATCAGCCCCAGCATTTT. It is translated as CASTKVRGYQPQHF. The gene calls are TRBV6-1 and TRBJ1-5; the D gene is possibly TRBD1 (5 bases). The germline V gene has CDR1 MNHNS and CDR2 SASEGT. The V gene lost 7 bases and the J gene lost 5 bases, with 15 bases spanning the gap. The CDR3 has 14 amino acids.

This chain connects TRBV4-1 to TRBJ1-3, with 9 bases identical to TRBD1. The length of the CDR3 is 16 residues. Germline CDR1 and CDR2: MGHRA and YSYEKL. The V gene end was trimmed by 4 bases and the J gene end by 0 bases; junction bases not matched to a gene: 4. Written as DNA, the CDR3 is TGCGCCAGCAGCCCGGGACAGGGCCGCTCTGGAAACACCATATATTTT. Its translation is CASSPGQGRSGNTIYF.

The chain uses TRBV5-1 and TRBJ1-2; no reliable D call. Germline V gene data show CDR1 as SGHRS and CDR2 as YFSETQ. V lost 4 bases and J 1 base, leaving 11 bases between the germline ends. The CDR3 length is 14 residues. The DNA for the CDR3 is TGCGCCAGCAGCGCATTAGGGAATAACTATGGCTACACCTTC. As protein: CASSALGNNYGYTF.

The chain employs TRBV19 and TRBJ1-1; D is ambiguous. Germline values: CDR1 LNHDA, CDR2 SQIVND (reference sequence). This CDR3 is 13 amino acids long. Trimming took off 2 bases at V and 11 bases at J, with 15 bases between the two ends. The CDR3 region has the DNA TGTGCCAGTAGTATAACCCAGGACCGCGAGGCTTTCTTT. As protein: CASSITQDREAFF.

V gene TRBV4-2 combines with J gene TRBJ2-1; 8 nucleotides agree with TRBD2. CDR1 and CDR2 (germline): LGHNA, YNFKEQ. The CDR3 contains 16 residues. The V and J ends lost 0 bases and 7 bases, in that order; junction bases with no gene match: 8. The DNA for the CDR3 is TGTGCCAGCAGCCAAGATCAGACGGGGGGGCTGAATGAGCAGTTCTTC. Translation: CASSQDQTGGLNEQFF.

The chain uses TRBV9 and TRBJ1-2; D unclear. The CDR3 extends over 16 amino acids. CDR1 and CDR2 (germline): SGDLS, YYNGEE. Trimming took 4 bases from V and 4 from J, leaving 20 bases between them. The CDR3 region has the DNA TGTGCCAGCAGCCCACAGATGAGGGCAAGATCCTATGGCTACACCTTC. It translates to CASSPQMRARSYGYTF.

This chain links TRBV28 with TRBJ1-6; a weak D match, TRBD1 (5 bases). V was clipped by 6 bases and J by 1 base, with 7 bases between them. CDR3 length equals 14 residues. Germline CDR1 MDHEN, CDR2 SYDVKM. The CDR3 region has the DNA TGTGCCAGCAGGCCAGGGTCCTATAATTCACCCCTCCACTTT. Encoded protein: CASRPGSYNSPLHF.

CDR3 in DNA: TGTGCCAGCAGCTATGGGGACACCTACGAGCAGTACTTC. Encoded protein: CASSYGDTYEQYF. V usage is TRBV5-6 and J usage is TRBJ2-7; D is perhaps TRBD1 (6 bases). The CDR3 is made up of 13 amino acids. V lost 3 bases and J 2 bases, leaving 9 bases between the germline ends. From germline, CDR1 is SGHDT and CDR2 YYEEEE.

As regards this clone: A much larger clone differs from this one at a single base, so this may be a read error. This chain joins TRBV10-3 and TRBJ1-5, with a tentative D call TRBD1 (5 bases). The V end was cut by 6 bases, the J end by 0 bases, with 6 bases between. The CDR3 extends over 13 amino acids. Per germline, CDR1 ENHRY and CDR2 SYGVKD. Here the CDR3 reads CAIRGDSNQPQHF. In DNA, the CDR3 is TGTGCCATCAGGGGGGATAGCAATCAGCCCCAGCATTTT.

This clone was counted between two and nine times. The chain employs TRBV11-2 and TRBJ1-4; a possible D gene is TRBD1 (6 bases). Germline CDR1 reads SGHAT; CDR2 reads FQNNGV. V lost 2 bases and J lost 2, with 15 bases in between. The CDR3 length is 17 residues. This CDR3 reads CASSLFPRDTTNEKLFF. DNA of the CDR3: TGTGCCAGCAGCTTATTTCCCAGGGACACTACTAATGAAAAACTGTTTTTT.

The V and J genes are TRBV30 and TRBJ1-2; 10 positions agree with TRBD1. V lost 3 bases to trimming and J lost 4 bases; unmatched junction nucleotides: 8. The germline V gene encodes CDR1 GTSNPN and CDR2 SVGIG (reference sequence). This CDR3 spans 15 amino acids. The CDR3 coding sequence is TGTGCCTGGAGCGCGCTTGACAGGGGGCTCTATGGCTACACCTTC. Encoded protein: CAWSALDRGLYGYTF.

This clone was seen a few times. The chain carries TRBV19 and TRBJ1-5; D remains unclear. The CDR3 length is 12 residues. The V and J ends lost 3 bases and 7 bases respectively, with 7 bases between them. Germline loops: CDR1 LNHDA, CDR2 SQIVND (reference sequence). The CDR3 is CASSMDGQPQHF. CDR3 DNA: TGTGCCAGTAGTATGGATGGGCAGCCCCAGCATTTT.

This clone has only one observation. J is TRBJ2-1 and V is TRBV18, with D maybe TRBD2 (6 bases). The V gene's germline CDR1 is KGHSH and CDR2 LQKENI. Trimming stripped 2 bases from V and 2 bases from J, with 13 bases between. CDR3 length: 16 amino acids. CDR3 residues: CASSPSLAGTYNEQFF. The DNA for the CDR3 is TGTGCCAGCTCACCATCGCTGGCGGGGACCTACAATGAGCAGTTCTTC.

The J gene is TRBJ2-2, the V gene TRBV11-2; D might be TRBD1 or TRBD2, each matching 5 bases. Germline values: CDR1 SGHAT, CDR2 FQNNGV. This CDR3 has 15 amino acids. V was trimmed by 5 bases and J by 6 bases, leaving 16 bases between them. CDR3 residues: CASSGTVPISGELFF. As DNA, the CDR3 is TGTGCCAGCAGCGGGACGGTCCCTATCTCCGGGGAGCTGTTTTTT.

This clone showed up just a few times. The chain joins TRBV30 to TRBJ2-7, with 10 bases lining up with TRBD1. CDR1 GTSNPN and CDR2 SVGIG come from the germline V gene (reference sequence). The CDR3 runs 15 residues. V dropped 4 bases and J dropped 1; count of bases not matched to a gene: 7. The CDR3, as DNA: TGTGCCTGGAAGGCGGGACAGGGGAGTTCCTACGAGCAGTACTTC. This codes for CAWKAGQGSSYEQYF.

The gene calls are TRBV15 and TRBJ1-1; D unclear. This CDR3 has 13 residues. Germline V gene sequence: CDR1 LNHNV, CDR2 YYDKDF (reference sequence). The ends were cut back, 3 bases at V and 1 base at J, with 6 bases in the middle. The CDR3 coding sequence is TGTGCCACCAGCAGGAGTAGGAACACTGAAGCTTTCTTT. This sequence encodes CATSRSRNTEAFF.

The chain has TRBV23-1 and TRBJ2-7; 7 positions match TRBD2. TRBV23-1 belongs to the ORF category, with a function that is uncertain. The CDR3 is 17 residues long. V was clipped by 6 bases and J by 2 bases; unmatched bases: 16. In DNA, the CDR3 is TGCGCCAGCAGCCATCAAAGGCGGGGGATTATGACCTACGAGCAGTACTTC. Protein sequence: CASSHQRRGIMTYEQYF.

This clone was found once. The V call is TRBV19, the J call TRBJ2-5; D assignment may be TRBD1 or TRBD2 (5 bases each). Near its end, the DNA agrees better with TRBJ2-7, so the J call may be wrong. Germline values: CDR1 LNHDA, CDR2 SQIVND (reference sequence). The CDR3 runs to 15 residues. CDR3 nucleotide sequence: TGTGCCAGTAGTATGAGGGACGGTCCACCTCTCGAGCAGTACTTC. Translating gives CASSMRDGPPLEQYF.

The chain uses TRBV11-2 and TRBJ2-1; D perhaps matches TRBD1 (6 bases). The V and J ends lost 2 bases and 8 bases respectively, with 16 bases between them. CDR1 SGHAT and CDR2 FQNNGV come from the germline V gene. This CDR3 has 15 amino acids. The CDR3 DNA is TGTGCCAGCAGCTTAATTGTGACAGGCGTAGATGAGCAGTTCTTC. Its protein is CASSLIVTGVDEQFF.

This CDR3 is CASRQPPNYGYTF. CDR3 nucleotide sequence: TGTGCCAGCCGTCAGCCCCCTAACTATGGCTACACCTTC. The rearrangement uses TRBV2 and TRBJ1-2, with no clear D. Germline values: CDR1 SNHLY, CDR2 FYNNEI. CDR3 size: 13 residues. V gave up 8 bases and J gave up 0 bases, with 10 bases separating them.

CDR3 loop: CASSPRMTGNYEQYF. The DNA for the CDR3 is TGTGCCAGCAGCCCCAGGATGACGGGGAACTACGAGCAGTACTTC. The chain carries TRBV11-1 and TRBJ2-7; perhaps TRBD2 as D (5 bases). Germline V gives CDR1 SGHAT, CDR2 FQDESV (reference sequence). The V end was cut by 5 bases, the J end by 3 bases, with 17 bases between. This CDR3 spans 15 amino acids.

This sequence joins TRBV5-4 and TRBJ1-1; D unresolved. Germline V CDR1 and CDR2: SGHNT, YYREEE (reference sequence). V dropped 0 bases and J dropped 3 bases, with 12 bases sitting between them. There are 15 residues in the CDR3. The CDR3 bases are TGTGCCAGCAGCTTGGTTCGGCAGTTTTACACTGAAGCTTTCTTT. Its translation: CASSLVRQFYTEAFF. The variable domain in full, completed from reference TRBV5-4 and TRBJ1-1, reads ETGVTQSPTHLIKTRGQQVTLRCSSQSGHNTVSWYQQALGQGPQFIFQYYREEENGRGNFPPRFSGLQFPNYSSELNVNALELDDSALYLCASSLVRQFYTEAFFGQGTRLTVV.

The V gene is TRBV6-5, the J gene TRBJ1-6; TRBD1 is a possible D gene (5 bases). Trimming took off 2 bases at V and 7 bases at J, with 12 bases between the two ends. CDR1 and CDR2 (germline): MNHEY, SVGAGI. The CDR3 runs 15 residues. CDR3 region: CASSYTGGVNSPLHF. The CDR3 region has the DNA TGTGCCAGCAGTTACACGGGGGGAGTAAATTCACCCCTCCACTTT.

This clone was counted a single time. At one of its ends the junction is not consistent with the germline gene, which may arise from a read error. The rearrangement links TRBV4-3 to TRBJ1-4, with TRBD1 identical over 8 bases. The CDR3 sequence is 15 residues long. Germline-derived CDR1 and CDR2 are LGHNA and YSLEER. Written as DNA, the CDR3 is TGCGCCAGCAGTCAAGACAGGGGCATAGGTGAAAAACTGTTTTTT. Amino acids: CASSQDRGIGEKLFF.

The chain combines TRBV6-5 with TRBJ2-3; D not certain. This CDR3 has 15 residues. Between the trimmed V and J ends, which lost 5 bases and 0 bases, there was a span of 12 bases. CDR1 and CDR2 from the germline V gene are MNHEY and SVGAGI. CDR3 DNA sequence: TGTGCCAGCAGTCATGTCGACCAAAGCACAGATACGCAGTATTTT. Its translation is CASSHVDQSTDTQYF.

In its sample, this clone is medium-sized. The V gene is TRBV19, the J gene TRBJ1-1; a weak D match, TRBD1 (6 bases). Trimming pared 6 bases from V and 9 bases from J, leaving 11 bases between. The CDR3 consists of 11 residues. Germline loops: CDR1 LNHDA, CDR2 SQIVND (reference sequence). The CDR3 coding sequence is TGTGCCAGTAGCCAGGGGATTCAAGCTTTCTTT. Translating it yields CASSQGIQAFF.

This chain links TRBV19 with TRBJ2-1; D not certain. Trimming removed 4 bases at V and 9 bases at J, with 7 bases between. This CDR3 is 11 amino acids long. Germline V gives CDR1 LNHDA, CDR2 SQIVND (reference sequence). The CDR3 DNA sequence: TGTGCCAGTAGTACTTCTGGTGAGCAGTTCTTC. Translated, it gives CASSTSGEQFF.